The sequence of this T cell receptor beta chain was determined in a study of cytomegalovirus exposure and HLA in healthy donors. The donors were members of the approximately 120-subject validation cohort (separate from the roughly 680-subject first cohort). Remarks on this clone: The antigen is not known.

This CDR3 spans 17 amino acids. Germline V gene lookup returns CDR1 SGHRS and CDR2 YFSETQ. Losses at the gene ends were 4 bases for V and 0 bases for J; bases not matched to a gene: 9. General study points: Specificity for CMV antigens was confirmed in vitro for a few of the CMV-associated chains. The dataset shows that most TCR sequences were rare, while some public TCRs occurred in many donors.

Repertoires were generated with immunoSEQ multiplex PCR, while TCRdb's copy carries only in-frame clones and drops some. The profile shows 140,000 to 150,000 clones, approximately 94% of them singletons. The receptor comes from a man aged 18 to 30 in good health and CMV-seropositive. The rearrangement links TRBV5-1 to TRBJ2-1; TRBD2 matches 8 bases. The sample consisted of PBMCs. CDR3 region: CASSLGLADPSYNEQFF. CDR3 in DNA: TGCGCCAGCAGCCTTGGACTAGCCGATCCCTCCTACAATGAGCAGTTCTTC.